The T cell receptor beta chain under discussion was sequenced for a study of Ad26.COV2.S vaccination and SARS-CoV-2 variants. Study-wide findings and caveats: Breadth of non-spike TCRs did not differ between vaccinees and placebo recipients.

This clone was observed many times. Its target is not known. Treatment described: roughly 18 received Ad26.COV2.S at low or high dose, single or two shots; about 5 received placebo; per-sample allocation not given. Day 63 following the first vaccine or placebo injection was when the samples were taken. V lost 2 bases, J lost 5 bases, and 12 bases stayed unmatched. Germline V lookup: CDR1 SGDLS, CDR2 YYNGEE. The CDR3 covers 17 residues. The data were produced by immunoSEQ multiplex PCR, yet TCRdb's version contains in-frame clones alone and is incomplete. This table holds around 300,000 clones, 80% to 90% found once.

This sample comprised peripheral blood, obtained in a trial of Ad26.COV2.S vaccine versus placebo. The gene calls are TRBV9 and TRBJ2-2; 7 nucleotides align to TRBD2. The sequence was collected from a person between 18 and 65 years old who received the Ad26.COV2.S COVID-19 vaccine or a placebo. In DNA, the CDR3 is TGTGCCAGCAGCGTCTCCGCTGGGAGGGACGGGACCGGGGAGCTGTTTTTT. Protein product: CASSVSAGRDGTGELFF.